Listed below are T cell receptor beta chains from one sample, sequenced in a study of cytomegalovirus exposure and HLA in healthy donors. Libraries were prepared by immunoSEQ multiplex PCR; TCRdb keeps only in-frame clonotypes and omits some of them. Among a few hundred thousand clones listed, 86% were seen once. The source material was PBMCs. The source is a woman aged 18-30 years in good health and CMV-seronegative. Each CDR3 is given with its conserved first and last residue. The D gene is left open where the match is weak. Size is omitted from some rows. Given values are once, few, many or a class for expanded clones.

d_gene: TRBD1; j_gene: TRBJ2-3; abundance: once; v_gene: TRBV5-1; CDR3nt: TGCGCCAGCAGCCACGGACAGGGCACAGATACGCAGTATTTT; CDR3aa: CASSHGQGTDTQYF
d_gene: TRBD2; j_gene: TRBJ2-7; abundance: once; v_gene: TRBV27; CDR3nt: TGTGCCAGCAGTCCCCGGGGGGATTCCCTTTACGAGCAGTACTTC; CDR3aa: CASSPRGDSLYEQYF
d_gene: -; j_gene: TRBJ1-5; abundance: -; v_gene: TRBV7-9; CDR3nt: TGTGCCAGCAGTGAGGGGGTTCAGCCCCAGCATTTT; CDR3aa: CASSEGVQPQHF
d_gene: TRBD2; j_gene: TRBJ2-1; abundance: -; v_gene: TRBV7-2; CDR3nt: TGTGCCAGCAGCTTAGTAGGGACTAGCGCCGAGCAGTTCTTC; CDR3aa: CASSLVGTSAEQFF
d_gene: -; j_gene: TRBJ1-5; abundance: -; v_gene: TRBV15; CDR3nt: TGTGCCACCAGCAGAGAAGGGGCTGGTCAGCCCCAGCATTTT; CDR3aa: CATSREGAGQPQHF
d_gene: TRBD2; j_gene: TRBJ2-3; abundance: -; v_gene: TRBV6-5; CDR3nt: TGTGCCAGCAGTTACGGCGCGGGGGGGCACACAGATACGCAGTATTTT; CDR3aa: CASSYGAGGHTDTQYF
d_gene: TRBD1; j_gene: TRBJ1-1; abundance: -; v_gene: TRBV15; CDR3nt: TGTGCCACCAGCAGAGATAGAGACAGGGGGAACACTGAAGCTTTCTTT; CDR3aa: CATSRDRDRGNTEAFF
d_gene: TRBD1; j_gene: TRBJ1-4; abundance: -; v_gene: TRBV11-2; CDR3nt: TGTGCCAGCAGCTTTACAGGGGGAGCTAATGAAAAACTGTTTTTT; CDR3aa: CASSFTGGANEKLFF
d_gene: -; j_gene: TRBJ2-1; abundance: -; v_gene: TRBV27; CDR3nt: TGTGCCAGCAGTTTATCGAGCAATGAGCAGTTCTTC; CDR3aa: CASSLSSNEQFF
d_gene: -; j_gene: TRBJ1-2; abundance: -; v_gene: TRBV14; CDR3nt: TGTGCCAGCAGGGTGAGGGGACACCTTACCTATGGCTACACCTTC; CDR3aa: CASRVRGHLTYGYTF
d_gene: -; j_gene: TRBJ1-1; abundance: -; v_gene: TRBV5-3; CDR3nt: TGTGCCAGAAGCCGGGAGGACAAGAACACTGAAGCTTTCTTT; CDR3aa: CARSREDKNTEAFF
d_gene: TRBD1; j_gene: TRBJ1-4; abundance: once; v_gene: TRBV28; CDR3nt: TGTGCCAGCCAACCGGGACAGAATGAAAAACTGTTTTTT; CDR3aa: CASQPGQNEKLFF
d_gene: -; j_gene: TRBJ1-5; abundance: once; v_gene: TRBV6-1; CDR3nt: TGTGCCAGCAGTCACGACAGGAATCAGCCCCAGCATTTT; CDR3aa: CASSHDRNQPQHF
d_gene: TRBD1; j_gene: TRBJ1-2; abundance: -; v_gene: TRBV5-1; CDR3nt: TGCGCCAGCAGCTTAACAGGGGAGGAAGGCTACACCTTC; CDR3aa: CASSLTGEEGYTF
d_gene: TRBD1; j_gene: TRBJ1-1; abundance: -; v_gene: TRBV9; CDR3nt: TGTGCCAGCAGCGTCGGGACAGGGATCATGAACACTGAAGCTTTCTTT; CDR3aa: CASSVGTGIMNTEAFF
d_gene: TRBD1; j_gene: TRBJ2-7; abundance: -; v_gene: TRBV5-1; CDR3nt: TGCGCCAGCAGTCCCGGGACAGGGAACTCCTACGAGCAGTACTTC; CDR3aa: CASSPGTGNSYEQYF
d_gene: -; j_gene: TRBJ2-7; abundance: -; v_gene: TRBV19; CDR3nt: TGTGCCAGTAGTAGTGGGCCACTCTACGAGCAGTACTTC; CDR3aa: CASSSGPLYEQYF
d_gene: TRBD1; j_gene: TRBJ2-3; abundance: -; v_gene: TRBV28; CDR3nt: TGTGCCAGCAGTGACGGACAGGGATGGGCAGATACGCAGTATTTT; CDR3aa: CASSDGQGWADTQYF
d_gene: TRBD1; j_gene: TRBJ1-1; abundance: -; v_gene: TRBV30; CDR3nt: TGTGCCTGGAGTGTACAGGGGACTGAAGCTTTCTTT; CDR3aa: CAWSVQGTEAFF
d_gene: TRBD1; j_gene: TRBJ1-4; abundance: -; v_gene: TRBV4-1; CDR3nt: TGCGCCAGCAGCCCCACTGCCACAGGGGGATCGACCGTGAAACTGTTTTTT; CDR3aa: CASSPTATGGSTVKLFF
d_gene: -; j_gene: TRBJ1-6; abundance: few; v_gene: TRBV27; CDR3nt: TGTGCCAGCAGTTTAGGGGTCAGGGGATCACCCCTCCACTTT; CDR3aa: CASSLGVRGSPLHF
d_gene: TRBD2; j_gene: TRBJ2-7; abundance: -; v_gene: TRBV9; CDR3nt: TGTGCCAGCAGCGATAGCGGGAGTGGCGAGCAGTACTTC; CDR3aa: CASSDSGSGEQYF
d_gene: -; j_gene: TRBJ1-3; abundance: -; v_gene: TRBV5-1; CDR3nt: TGCGCCAGCAGCCCTGGGGCCGTCTCTGGAAACACCATATATTTT; CDR3aa: CASSPGAVSGNTIYF
d_gene: -; j_gene: TRBJ2-2; abundance: -; v_gene: TRBV7-9; CDR3nt: TGTGCCAGCAGCTTAGCGCAATTCTTTGGAGGGCCCGGGGAGCTGTTTTTT; CDR3aa: CASSLAQFFGGPGELFF
d_gene: -; j_gene: TRBJ2-3; abundance: -; v_gene: TRBV7-9; CDR3nt: TGTGCCAGCAGCTTAAATCCCTGGTGGCGGACAGTCGTCCCAGATACGCAGTATTTT; CDR3aa: CASSLNPWWRTVVPDTQYF
d_gene: TRBD2; j_gene: TRBJ2-1; abundance: -; v_gene: TRBV2; CDR3nt: TGTGCCAGCAGGAGAGCGGGAGCAAGCGAGCAGTTCTTC; CDR3aa: CASRRAGASEQFF
d_gene: -; j_gene: TRBJ1-6; abundance: -; v_gene: TRBV28; CDR3nt: TGTGCCAGCACCTCCCCCGCGACAGGAACAAAGCCCCTCCACTTT; CDR3aa: CASTSPATGTKPLHF
d_gene: -; j_gene: TRBJ1-2; abundance: -; v_gene: TRBV28; CDR3nt: TGTGCCAGCAGTTTATCCCCGGGAAGCCGTTATGGCTACACCTTC; CDR3aa: CASSLSPGSRYGYTF
d_gene: TRBD2; j_gene: TRBJ2-7; abundance: few; v_gene: TRBV6-6; CDR3nt: TGTGCCAGCAGTTACTCCGGGACTATCGGCGAGCAGTACTTC; CDR3aa: CASSYSGTIGEQYF
d_gene: TRBD1; j_gene: TRBJ2-3; abundance: -; v_gene: TRBV2; CDR3nt: TGTGCCAGCAGTGAAGAGGGGGCGCTCAGCACAGATACGCAGTATTTT; CDR3aa: CASSEEGALSTDTQYF
d_gene: TRBD1; j_gene: TRBJ2-1; abundance: -; v_gene: TRBV5-5; CDR3nt: TGTGCCAGCAGCTCCATACAGGGGGCCGACGGCTACAATGAGCAGTTCTTC; CDR3aa: CASSSIQGADGYNEQFF
d_gene: TRBD1; j_gene: TRBJ1-3; abundance: once; v_gene: TRBV5-1; CDR3nt: TGCGCCAGCAGCCGCGGCTGGGACAGCGGTAACACCATATATTTT; CDR3aa: CASSRGWDSGNTIYF
d_gene: TRBD2; j_gene: TRBJ2-1; abundance: -; v_gene: TRBV30; CDR3nt: TGTGCCTGGAGTGTCGAGCGGGAGGTAACTGAGCAGTTCTTC; CDR3aa: CAWSVEREVTEQFF
d_gene: TRBD2; j_gene: TRBJ2-3; abundance: -; v_gene: TRBV18; CDR3nt: TGTGCCAGCTCACTAGCGGGATTCACAGATACGCAGTATTTT; CDR3aa: CASSLAGFTDTQYF
d_gene: -; j_gene: TRBJ1-1; abundance: -; v_gene: TRBV7-2; CDR3nt: TGTGCCAGCAGCGTGACAGTGAACACTGAAGCTTTCTTT; CDR3aa: CASSVTVNTEAFF